What follows are 4 T cell receptor beta chains derived from one specimen sequenced in a study of cytomegalovirus exposure and HLA in healthy donors. Primers included in the PCR were 60 Vbeta and 13 Jbeta primers. The method was immunoSEQ multiplex PCR; TCRdb's version includes in-frame clones alone and lacks a portion of them. The sample yields about 120,000 clones, about 81% seen once. The specimen was PBMCs. The source of these receptors is a woman in her forties in good health and CMV-seropositive.

The J gene is TRBJ1-1, the V gene TRBV5-1; unclear D gene. This CDR3 comprises 13 residues. The V and J ends lost 2 bases and 4 bases respectively, with 9 bases between them. Germline V CDR1 and CDR2: SGHRS, YFSETQ. The CDR3 here is CASSFGRGTEAFF. The CDR3 DNA is TGCGCCAGCAGCTTCGGACGGGGCACTGAAGCTTTCTTT.

V usage is TRBV6-1 and J usage is TRBJ1-5, with 8 nucleotides matching TRBD1. Germline-derived CDR1 and CDR2 are MNHNS and SASEGT. The junction had 7 bases not matched to a gene; V was cut back by 4 bases and J by 5 bases. CDR3 length equals 15 residues. The CDR3 nucleotides are TGTGCCAGCAGTGTCACAGGGGGAGAGTATCAGCCCCAGCATTTT. It is translated as CASSVTGGEYQPQHF.

This clone has more than one count but fewer than ten. The CDR3 spells CASSQNSVSYNEQFF. The CDR3 DNA follows: TGCGCCAGCAGCCAAAACAGTGTCTCCTACAATGAGCAGTTCTTC. The J gene is TRBJ2-1, the V gene TRBV4-3; no definite D call. Looked up from germline, CDR1 is LGHNA and CDR2 is YSLEER. V lost 2 bases and J 0 bases, leaving 8 bases between the germline ends. The CDR3 has 15 residues.

This sequence joins TRBV4-1 and TRBJ1-4; tentatively, D is TRBD1 (6 bases). This CDR3 spans 14 amino acids. Between the trimmed V and J ends, which lost 0 bases and 8 bases, there was a span of 10 bases. Germline loops: CDR1 MGHRA, CDR2 YSYEKL. The chain's CDR3 is CASSQDPTGEKLFF. The CDR3 nucleotides read TGCGCCAGCAGCCAAGATCCAACAGGGGAAAAACTGTTTTTT.